This T cell receptor beta chain was recovered during a study of memory CD8 T cells in hepatitis C reinfection (dated by TCRdb to about 2017). Background for the entire study: Two consecutive HCV infections were spontaneously resolved by three donors, whereas a primary infection was cleared by two donors who then became chronically infected after reinfection. HCV reinfection was defined by a positive HCV RNA test following two negative tests taken at least 60 days apart. Pre-reinfection samples were taken from 55 to 20 weeks before reinfection was detected. Across an HCV reinfection episode in four to six donors, the study followed the TCR beta repertoire of virus-specific CD8 T cells over time. Between the late 2000s and the early 2010s, about 5 reinfection cases with stored pre-reinfection samples were identified. In the reinfection study, participants with a resolved prior HCV infection were followed up every 3 months. Overall study outcomes, separate from this receptor: Because the study included only a few donors, definitive conclusions about public clonotypes linked to secondary clearance could not be reached.

Deletion took 5 bases off V and 5 bases off J, with a span of 14 bases between the germline ends. The CDR3 spans 13 residues, from the cysteine through the phenylalanine. The CDR3 DNA has 39 bases and is translated from base 1. Per the germline V gene, SQVTM is the CDR1 and ANQGSEA is the CDR2. Receptors were amplified or captured by the immunoSEQ multiplex PCR assay. Genomic DNA was extracted from the sorted cells, and Adaptive Biotechnologies' automated high-throughput method was used to sequence the TCR beta V, D and J regions. CDR3 regions were amplified with a two-step, bias-controlled multiplex PCR. Amplified TCR beta libraries were sequenced on an Illumina instrument. In the authors' own workflow: Demultiplexed reads were processed to lower amplification and sequencing bias, and the IMGT database was used to assign CDR3 sequences to gene families. ImmunoSEQ software version 2.0 was used to analyze repertoire data. Clonotype lists were filtered to remove out-of-frame sequences and sequences containing stop codons in the CDR3. Any clonotype with a frequency under 0.01% was left out, since that frequency corresponded to less than one cell. Richness was calculated by dividing observed richness by input cell number, and evenness was calculated by dividing Shannon entropy by log observed richness. Simpson diversity and Morisita-Horn overlap indices were used to quantify repertoire diversity and similarity between time points. Clonotypes were categorized as dominant (>1%), sub-dominant (0.5-0.99%), low abundance (0.1-0.49%) or lowest abundance (<0.1%). A germline index was calculated as total CDR3 length minus total nucleotide additions, divided by total CDR3 length. The immuneACCESS repertoire file appears here via TCRdb, limited to in-frame rearrangements. These files lack a portion of the clones; in checked studies, under half of the deficit traces to unresolved V genes, and the cause of the others is not known. Clone size and V and J calls were adopted from that table, with D and trimming inferred from the DNA. The sample table shows just over 50,000 clones, and nearly 90% are seen once. The ten biggest clones cover roughly 1% of the sample.

In regard to this clone: What this receptor recognizes is not known. One base away there is no much larger clone; base qualities are not given.

The meaning of the sample's time point label: pre-reinfection, 55 to 20 weeks before reinfection detection. The sorted cells were sequenced directly ex vivo, without any in vitro expansion ahead of TCR sequencing. The donors were people who inject drugs and were enrolled in Canada's Montreal Acute Hepatitis C Cohort Study (HEPCO). Total naive CD8 T cells, sorted as viable CD3+ CD8+ CD45RO-, came from a couple of donors at all three reinfection time points as controls. Before sorting, cryopreserved peripheral blood mononuclear cells were thawed, and CD8 T cells were purified from the thawed cells. The MACS CD8+ T cell Isolation Kit was used to enrich CD8 T cells through negative selection. Cell sorting was done on a BD FACSAria II sorter with FACSDiva software, and data were analyzed with FlowJo.

The rearrangement joined TRBV29-1 to TRBJ2-3, and perhaps TRBD2 as D gene, on 5 matching bases. The receptor comes from a man aged 18 to 30 with hepatitis C virus infection. Material: naive CD8+ T cells sorted from blood. This specimen's cell subset or site label, per the study, means: total naive CD8+CD45RO- T cells. The nucleotide sequence reads TGCAGCGTTCGTTCCAGCGAGGGAGATACGCAGTATTTT. This encodes CSVRSSEGDTQYF.